This T cell receptor beta chain was captured by sequencing in a study of T-cell memory formation after mild COVID-19. Study-wide points: Later expanders leaned CD4+, whereas clones that contracted between day 15 and 85 were balanced CD4/CD8. Memory sampled before infection contained some responding clones, suggesting cross-reactive memory joined. Among contracting clones, CD4+ were mainly CM/EM and CD8+ enriched in EMRA.

This CDR3 region has 13 residues. CDR1 is KGHDR and CDR2 is SFDVKD in the germline V gene. 5'RACE primed from the constant segment yielded TCR alpha and TCR beta cDNA libraries bearing sample barcodes and UMIs. From the 5' RACE reads, TCRdb called clonotypes with MiXCR, one entry per CDR3 protein. The sample holds about 290,000 distinct CDR3 sequences, about 16% seen once. This clonotype occurred a few times. Its antigen is undetermined. One end of the junction does not line up with germline, which may come from a read error. The sample comprised PBMCs or a T cell subset sorted from them (not recorded which). This sequence joins TRBV24-1 and TRBJ1-1, with 7 positions matching TRBD1. The source of this sequence is a man between 18 and 29 years old who had mild COVID-19 (a few samples of this study predate the infection). Cell type and time point are not known. The CDR3 sequence is CATRDRDYTEAFF. For the CDR3, the DNA is TGTGCCACCCGTGACAGGGACTACACTGAAGCTTTCTTT.